Presented here are 5 T cell receptor beta chains from one specimen sequenced in a study of blood T cell repertoires in COVID-19. The assay was immunoSEQ multiplex PCR, and TCRdb's table has in-frame clones only and misses some. The sample includes hundreds of thousands of clones, about 87% of them seen just once. The sequenced material came from peripheral blood. These receptors originate from a woman aged 50 to 60 with COVID-19, enrolled during active disease.

This clone appeared once. The CDR3 DNA is TGCGCCAGCAGTTTTGGTGGGACTAGCGGCATCACAGATACGCAGTATTTT. It specifies CASSFGGTSGITDTQYF. The chain carries TRBV5-1 and TRBJ2-3; 11 bases agree with TRBD2. The junction had 10 bases not matched to a gene; V was cut back by 5 bases and J by 2 bases. The CDR3 is 17 amino acids. Germline V CDR1 and CDR2: SGHRS, YFSETQ.

This clone was picked up a small number of times. The J gene is TRBJ1-3, the V gene TRBV2; tentatively, D is TRBD1 (6 bases). V was pared by 9 bases and J by 0 bases, with 12 bases between. The CDR3 extends over 14 amino acids. Germline V gene sequence: CDR1 SNHLY, CDR2 FYNNEI. This CDR3 is CASLDRSSGNTIYF. The CDR3 bases are TGTGCCAGTTTGGACAGAAGCTCTGGAAACACCATATATTTT. Filled out from reference TRBV2 and TRBJ1-3, the complete variable domain reads EPEVTQTPSHQVTQMGQEVILRCVPISNHLYFYWYRQILGQKVEFLVSFYNNEISEKSEIFDDQFSVERPDGSNFTLKIRSTKLEDSAMYFCASLDRSSGNTIYFGEGSWLTVV.

This clone appeared a few times. The rearrangement links TRBV19 to TRBJ2-1; possibly TRBD1 for D (6 bases). The CDR3 runs to 15 residues. The ends were cut back, 7 bases at V and 3 bases at J, with 16 bases in the middle. The germline gives CDR1 LNHDA, CDR2 SQIVND (reference sequence). The DNA of the CDR3 is TGTGCCAGTATAAACCAGGGGAATGTCTACAATGAGCAGTTCTTC. Residues: CASINQGNVYNEQFF.

This chain connects TRBV6-5 to TRBJ1-2; D gene ambiguous. V was trimmed by 4 bases and J by 1 base, leaving 7 bases between them. The CDR3 spans 13 residues. Germline CDR1 MNHEY, CDR2 SVGAGI. The chain's CDR3 is CASSSTDNYGYTF. CDR3 DNA sequence: TGTGCCAGCAGTTCTACAGATAACTATGGCTACACCTTC.

The chain couples TRBV24-1 to TRBJ2-3; a possible D gene is TRBD1 (5 bases). The CDR3 has 16 amino acids. Germline V CDR1 and CDR2: KGHDR, SFDVKD. V dropped 4 bases and J dropped 2 bases, with 15 bases sitting between them. Here the CDR3 reads CATSEGGGRDTDTQYF. CDR3 coding DNA: TGTGCCACCAGTGAGGGTGGTGGCAGGGACACAGATACGCAGTATTTT.